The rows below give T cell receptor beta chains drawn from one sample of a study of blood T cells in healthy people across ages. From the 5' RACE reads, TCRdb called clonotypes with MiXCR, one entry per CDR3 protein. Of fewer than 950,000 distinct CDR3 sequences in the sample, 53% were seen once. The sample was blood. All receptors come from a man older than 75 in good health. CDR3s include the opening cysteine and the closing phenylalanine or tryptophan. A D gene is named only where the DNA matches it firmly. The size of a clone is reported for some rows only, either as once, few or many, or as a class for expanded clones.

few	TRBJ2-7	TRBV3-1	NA	TGTGCCAGCAGCCAAGGTCTGACAGGGGGTAGCGGGAGCTCCTACGAGCAGTACTTC	CASSQGLTGGSGSSYEQYF
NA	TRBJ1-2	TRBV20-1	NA	TGCAGTGCTGGAGAGGCAGTCAACTATGGCTACACCTTC	CSAGEAVNYGYTF
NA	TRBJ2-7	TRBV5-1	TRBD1	TGCGCCAGCAGCAATCTCAGGGGGCTCAGCTACGAGCAGTACTTC	CASSNLRGLSYEQYF
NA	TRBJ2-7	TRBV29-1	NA	TGCAGCGTTGAAAGGGACTCCGGGGGAGAGCAGTACTTC	CSVERDSGGEQYF
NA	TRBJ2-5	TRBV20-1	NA	TGCAGTGCCGGGGACCCCCAGGTCTCGGAGACCCAGTACTTC	CSAGDPQVSETQYF
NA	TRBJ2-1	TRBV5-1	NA	TGCGCCAGCAGCGTCCAGGGGTTTGTGATCGATGAGCAGTTCTTC	CASSVQGFVIDEQFF
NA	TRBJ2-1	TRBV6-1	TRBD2	TGTGCCACCTCCCTTTTTGCGGGAGTAGGCGATGAGCAGTTCTTC	CATSLFAGVGDEQFF
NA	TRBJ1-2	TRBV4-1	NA	TGCGCCAGCAGCCAGGCGAAGTTTACCGCCATCTATGGCTACACCTTC	CASSQAKFTAIYGYTF
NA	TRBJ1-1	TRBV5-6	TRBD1	TGTGCCAGCAGCCCGGGGGACAGTGGCTGGACTGAAGCTTTCTTT	CASSPGDSGWTEAFF
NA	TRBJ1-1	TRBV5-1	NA	TGCGCCAGCAGCTTGGACAGTGCGAACACTGAAGCTTTCTTT	CASSLDSANTEAFF
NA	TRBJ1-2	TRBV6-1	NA	TGTGCCAGCAGTCAGGCCGGGACACGCCAGAACTATGGCTACACCTTC	CASSQAGTRQNYGYTF
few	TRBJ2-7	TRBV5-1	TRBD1	TGCGCCAGCAGCTTTGCAGGGGGACAGGGTACCTACGAGCAGTACTTC	CASSFAGGQGTYEQYF
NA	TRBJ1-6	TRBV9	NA	TGTGCCAGCAGCGTCTCCCCGGGAGATAATTCACCCCTCCACTTT	CASSVSPGDNSPLHF
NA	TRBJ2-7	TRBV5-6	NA	TGTGCCAGCAGCGCCCTGGGCCGGTCCTACGAGCAGTACTTC	CASSALGRSYEQYF
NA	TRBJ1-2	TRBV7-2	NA	TGTGCCAGCAGCTTAGCTAGGGCTCTCAGCTCCTATGGCTACACCTTC	CASSLARALSSYGYTF
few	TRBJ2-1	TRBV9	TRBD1	TGTGCCAGCAGCGTCACAGGGGTGTTCTACAATGAGCAGTTCTTC	CASSVTGVFYNEQFF
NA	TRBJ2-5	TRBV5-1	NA	TGCGCCAGCAGCTTGGGGGGGAACGAGCGGTACTTC	CASSLGGNERYF
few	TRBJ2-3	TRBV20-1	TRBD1	TGCAGTGCTAGAGATTGGGGACAGGCTGGGGGTCCCACAGATACGCAGTATTTT	CSARDWGQAGGPTDTQYF
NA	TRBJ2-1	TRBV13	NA	TGTGCCAGCAGCTCTCCCGAGACAGGGAGGACCTACAATGAGCAGTTCTTC	CASSSPETGRTYNEQFF
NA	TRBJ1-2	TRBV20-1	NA	TGCAGTGCACCCACCCGGGGGCCCTATGGCTACACCTTC	CSAPTRGPYGYTF
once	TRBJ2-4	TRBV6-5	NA	TGTGCCAGCAGTCTCCGATTTGGGGCAGCCAAAAACATTCAGTACTTC	CASSLRFGAAKNIQYF
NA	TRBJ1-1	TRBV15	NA	TGTGCCACCAGCACCAGGATGAGGGAAGCTTTCTTT	CATSTRMREAFF
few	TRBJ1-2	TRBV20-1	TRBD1	TGCAGTGCTTCCGGGACAGGTGACTATGGCTACACCTTC	CSASGTGDYGYTF
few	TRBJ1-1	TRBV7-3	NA	TGTGCCAGCAGCAAGTTCCCAGGGAATGAAGCTTTCTTT	CASSKFPGNEAFF
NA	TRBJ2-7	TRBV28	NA	TGTGCCAGCCGGCGGTCAGGGCTATCCCCCCCCTCCTACGAGCAGTACTTC	CASRRSGLSPPSYEQYF
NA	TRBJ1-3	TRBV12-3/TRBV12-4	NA	TGTGCCAGCAGCCCACCCGCTGGAAACACCATATATTTT	CASSPPAGNTIYF
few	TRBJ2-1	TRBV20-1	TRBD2	TGCAGTGCTAGAGTACTAGCGGGAGCCTTGAATGAGCAGTTCTTC	CSARVLAGALNEQFF
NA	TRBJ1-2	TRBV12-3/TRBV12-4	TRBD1	TGTGCCAGCAGTGTATCCGTTACAGGGGGATACTATGGCTACACCTTC	CASSVSVTGGYYGYTF
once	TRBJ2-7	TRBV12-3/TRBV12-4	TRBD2	TGTGCCAGCAGTTTAACCGCCCTTAGCGGGAGGTCCTACGAGCAGTACTTC	CASSLTALSGRSYEQYF
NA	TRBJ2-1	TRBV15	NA	TGTGCCACCAGCAGAGATTCTGCGGGGCTCGGGACACCACACAATGAGCAGTTCTTC	CATSRDSAGLGTPHNEQFF
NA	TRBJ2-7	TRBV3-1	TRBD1	TGTGCCAGCAGCCCCTACAGGGGGCTCTACGAGCAGTACTTC	CASSPYRGLYEQYF
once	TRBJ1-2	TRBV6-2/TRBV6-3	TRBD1	TGTGCCAGCAGTAAGACAGGGGGCAGCTATGGCTACACCTTC	CASSKTGGSYGYTF
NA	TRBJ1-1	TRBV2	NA	TGTGCCAGCACGACAGTTGGAACTGAAGCTTTCTTT	CASTTVGTEAFF
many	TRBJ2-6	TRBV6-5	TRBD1	TGTGCCAGCAGGCGCACAGGGGGCTCTGGGGCCAACGTCCTGACTTTC	CASRRTGGSGANVLTF
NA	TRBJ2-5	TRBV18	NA	TGTGCCAGCTCACCACCGCAGGGACAAGAGACCCAGTACTTC	CASSPPQGQETQYF
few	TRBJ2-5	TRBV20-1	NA	TGCAGTGCTAGTAGGAGCGTACAAGAGACCCAGTACTTC	CSASRSVQETQYF
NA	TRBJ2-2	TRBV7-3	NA	TGTGCCAGCAGCCCGACAGTAGTATTCGGCGGGGAGCTGTTTTTT	CASSPTVVFGGELFF
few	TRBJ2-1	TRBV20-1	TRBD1	TGCAGTGCTAGAGATCCAGACAGGGAGAATGAGCAGTTCTTC	CSARDPDRENEQFF
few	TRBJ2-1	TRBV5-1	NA	TGCGCCAGCAGCTCAGGGCTGGCCTACAATGAGCAGTTCTTC	CASSSGLAYNEQFF
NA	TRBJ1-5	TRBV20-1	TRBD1	TGCAGTGCTAGAGATCACAGGGGGGGAGGAGGTGGGCCCCAGCATTTT	CSARDHRGGGGGPQHF
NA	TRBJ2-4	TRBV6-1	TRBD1	TGTGCCAGCAGTGAGGACCTCCGTACAGGGGGCAAGTTTGGGAGGATTCAGTACTTC	CASSEDLRTGGKFGRIQYF
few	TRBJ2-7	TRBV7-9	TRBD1	TGTGCCAGCAGCATATGGACAGGACTTAACTCCTACGAGCAGTACTTC	CASSIWTGLNSYEQYF
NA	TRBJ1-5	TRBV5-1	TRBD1	TGCGCCAGCAGCTTTAGACAGGGGGAGCCCCAGCATTTT	CASSFRQGEPQHF
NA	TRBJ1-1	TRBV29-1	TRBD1	TGCAGCGTTGAGACAGGGGGCTTCGCTGAAGCTTTCTTT	CSVETGGFAEAFF
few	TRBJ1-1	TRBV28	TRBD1	TGTGCCAGCAGTCTCGACAGGGGGCTTAACACTGAAGCTTTCTTT	CASSLDRGLNTEAFF
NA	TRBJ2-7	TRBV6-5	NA	TGTGCCACCCAGGGGCTTTCCTACGAGCAGTACTTC	CATQGLSYEQYF
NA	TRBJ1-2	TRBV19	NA	TGTGCCAGTAGCGCACCCCCAGAGACTTACTATGGCTACACCTTC	CASSAPPETYYGYTF
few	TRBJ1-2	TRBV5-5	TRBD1	TGTGCCAGCAGCTGGGGGACAGCACGAGCTAACTATGGCTACACCTTC	CASSWGTARANYGYTF
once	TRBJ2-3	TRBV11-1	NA	TGTGCCAGCAGGACGGGAGATACGCAGTATTTT	CASRTGDTQYF
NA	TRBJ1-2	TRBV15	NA	TGTGCCACCAGCAGACCGGCGGAGGGTGATGGCTACACCTTC	CATSRPAEGDGYTF
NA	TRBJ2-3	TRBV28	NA	TGTGCCAGCAGTTTAGGTCGGGGGGCGCGGGGAGATACGCAGTATTTT	CASSLGRGARGDTQYF
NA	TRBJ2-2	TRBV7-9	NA	TGTGCCAGCAGCTTATCTGTTGGAGGGAACACCGGGGAGCTGTTTTTT	CASSLSVGGNTGELFF
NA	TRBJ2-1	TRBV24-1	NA	TGTGCCACCAGTGATCGCTCCCCGGTCTATGAGCAGTTCTTC	CATSDRSPVYEQFF
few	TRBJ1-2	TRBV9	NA	TGTGCCAGCAGCGACAGGGTGTCTGGCTACACCTTC	CASSDRVSGYTF
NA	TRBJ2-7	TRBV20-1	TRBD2	TGCAGTGCCATGGGACTAGCGGGAGTCTACGAGCAGTACTTC	CSAMGLAGVYEQYF